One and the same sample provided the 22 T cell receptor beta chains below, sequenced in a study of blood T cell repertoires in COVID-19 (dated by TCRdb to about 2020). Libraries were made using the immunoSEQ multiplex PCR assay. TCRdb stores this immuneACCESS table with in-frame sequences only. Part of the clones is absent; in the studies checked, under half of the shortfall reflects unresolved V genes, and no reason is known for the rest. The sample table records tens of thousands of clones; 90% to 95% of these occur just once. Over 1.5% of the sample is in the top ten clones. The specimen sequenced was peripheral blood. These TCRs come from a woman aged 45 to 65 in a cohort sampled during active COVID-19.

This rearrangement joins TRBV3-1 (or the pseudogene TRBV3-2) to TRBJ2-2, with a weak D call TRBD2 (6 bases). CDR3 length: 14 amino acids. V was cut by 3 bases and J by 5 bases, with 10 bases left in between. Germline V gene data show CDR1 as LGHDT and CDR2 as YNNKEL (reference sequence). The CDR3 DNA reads TGTGCCAGCAGCCAGGGTGGGGGGACCGGGGAGCTGTTTTTT. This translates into CASSQGGGTGELFF.

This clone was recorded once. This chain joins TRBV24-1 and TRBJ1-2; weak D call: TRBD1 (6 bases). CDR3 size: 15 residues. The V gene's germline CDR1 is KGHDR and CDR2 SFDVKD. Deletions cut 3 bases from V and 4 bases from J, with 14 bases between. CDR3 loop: CATSDHPRDIYGYTF. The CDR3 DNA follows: TGTGCCACCAGTGATCATCCTCGGGACATCTATGGCTACACCTTC.

The CDR3, as DNA: TGTGCCAGCAGCCTACTGCGGGGTCAAGAGACCCAGTACTTC. This sequence encodes CASSLLRGQETQYF. V gene TRBV7-8 combines with J gene TRBJ2-5; tentatively, D is TRBD2 (6 bases). Trimming shortened V by 5 bases and J by 2 bases, and 12 bases separated the two germline ends. CDR3 length: 14 amino acids. Germline values: CDR1 SGHVS, CDR2 FQNEAQ.

The CDR3 DNA sequence: TGCGCCAGGAGAATTCAAATTGAAGTTAGGTACTTC. Amino acid sequence: CARRIQIEVRYF. The gene calls are TRBV23-1 and TRBJ2-7; no reliable D call. TRBV23-1 is treated as an ORF (open reading frame) with a function not yet certain. CDR3 length: 12 residues. V was clipped by 9 bases and J by 12 bases, with 21 bases between them.

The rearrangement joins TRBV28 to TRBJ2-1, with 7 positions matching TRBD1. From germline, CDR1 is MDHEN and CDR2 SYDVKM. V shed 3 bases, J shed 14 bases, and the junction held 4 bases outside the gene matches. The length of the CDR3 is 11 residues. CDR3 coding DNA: TGTGCCAGCAGTTTTAAGGGGGCTAAGTTCTTC. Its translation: CASSFKGAKFF.

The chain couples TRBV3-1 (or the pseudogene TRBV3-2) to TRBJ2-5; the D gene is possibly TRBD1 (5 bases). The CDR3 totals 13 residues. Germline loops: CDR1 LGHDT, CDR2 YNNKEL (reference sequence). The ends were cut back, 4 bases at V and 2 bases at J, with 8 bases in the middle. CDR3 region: CASSRAGQETQYF. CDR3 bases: TGTGCCAGCAGCCGGGCAGGGCAAGAGACCCAGTACTTC.

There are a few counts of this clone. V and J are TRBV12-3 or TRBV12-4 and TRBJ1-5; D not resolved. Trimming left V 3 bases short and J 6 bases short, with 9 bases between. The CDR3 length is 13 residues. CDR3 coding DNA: TGTGCCAGCAGTTTCGCCCTCGGTCAGCCCCAGCATTTT. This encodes CASSFALGQPQHF.

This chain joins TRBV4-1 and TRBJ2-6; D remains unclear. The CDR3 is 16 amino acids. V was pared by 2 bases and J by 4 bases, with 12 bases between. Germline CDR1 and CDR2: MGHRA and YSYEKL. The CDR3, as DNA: TGCGCCAGCAGCCAAATTGGAGCTACAGGGGCCAACGTCCTGACTTTC. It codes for CASSQIGATGANVLTF.

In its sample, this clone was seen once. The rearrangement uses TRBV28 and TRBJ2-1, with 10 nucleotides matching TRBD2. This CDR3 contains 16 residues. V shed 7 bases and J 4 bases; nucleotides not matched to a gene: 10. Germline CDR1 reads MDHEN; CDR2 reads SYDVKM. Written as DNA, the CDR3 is TGTGCCAGCACATCTAGCGGGAGAAATTTATACAATGAGCAGTTCTTC. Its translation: CASTSSGRNLYNEQFF.

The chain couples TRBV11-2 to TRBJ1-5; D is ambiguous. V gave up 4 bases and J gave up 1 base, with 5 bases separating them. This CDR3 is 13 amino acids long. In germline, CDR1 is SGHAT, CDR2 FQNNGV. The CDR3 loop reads CASSYQSNQPQHF. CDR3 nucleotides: TGTGCCAGCAGCTACCAGAGCAATCAGCCCCAGCATTTT. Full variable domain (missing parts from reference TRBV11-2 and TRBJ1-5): EAGVAQSPRYKIIEKRQSVAFWCNPISGHATLYWYQQILGQGPKLLIQFQNNGVVDDSQLPKDRFSAERLKGVDSTLKIQPAKLEDSAVYLCASSYQSNQPQHFGDGTRLSIL.

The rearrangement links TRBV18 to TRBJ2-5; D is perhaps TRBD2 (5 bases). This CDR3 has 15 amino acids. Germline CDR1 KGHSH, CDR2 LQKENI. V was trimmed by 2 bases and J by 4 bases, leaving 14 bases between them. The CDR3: CASSPGSSPRETQYF. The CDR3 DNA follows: TGTGCCAGCTCACCAGGGTCTAGCCCTCGAGAGACCCAGTACTTC.

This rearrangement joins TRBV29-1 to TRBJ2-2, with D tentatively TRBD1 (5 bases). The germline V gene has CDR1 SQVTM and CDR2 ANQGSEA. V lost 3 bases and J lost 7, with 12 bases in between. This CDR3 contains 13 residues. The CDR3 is CSVDVQGNGELFF. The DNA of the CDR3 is TGCAGCGTTGATGTGCAGGGCAACGGGGAGCTGTTTTTT.

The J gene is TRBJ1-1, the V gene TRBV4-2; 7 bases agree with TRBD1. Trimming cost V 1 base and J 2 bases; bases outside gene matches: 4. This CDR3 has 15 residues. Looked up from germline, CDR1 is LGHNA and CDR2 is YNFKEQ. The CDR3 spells CASSQGTGFNTEAFF. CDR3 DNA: TGTGCCAGCAGCCAAGGGACAGGCTTTAACACTGAAGCTTTCTTT.

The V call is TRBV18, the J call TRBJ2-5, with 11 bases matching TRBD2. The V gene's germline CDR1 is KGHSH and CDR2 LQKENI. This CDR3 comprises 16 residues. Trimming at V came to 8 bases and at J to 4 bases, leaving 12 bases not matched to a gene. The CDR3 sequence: CASTLLSGRAGETQYF. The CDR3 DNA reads TGTGCCAGCACACTCCTTAGCGGGAGGGCCGGAGAGACCCAGTACTTC.

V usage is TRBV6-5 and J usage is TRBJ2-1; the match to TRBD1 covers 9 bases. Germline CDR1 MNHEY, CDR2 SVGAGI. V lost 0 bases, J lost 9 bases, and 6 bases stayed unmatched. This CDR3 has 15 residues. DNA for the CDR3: TGTGCCAGCAGTTACTCGGGACAGGGCGCGGGTGAGCAGTTCTTC. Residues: CASSYSGQGAGEQFF.

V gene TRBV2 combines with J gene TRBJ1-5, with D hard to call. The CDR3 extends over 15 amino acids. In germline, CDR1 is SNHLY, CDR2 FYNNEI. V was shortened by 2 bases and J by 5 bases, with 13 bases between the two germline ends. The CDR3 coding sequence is TGTGCCAGCAGTGAAAATTCGGCAGGTTATCAGCCCCAGCATTTT. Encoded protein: CASSENSAGYQPQHF.

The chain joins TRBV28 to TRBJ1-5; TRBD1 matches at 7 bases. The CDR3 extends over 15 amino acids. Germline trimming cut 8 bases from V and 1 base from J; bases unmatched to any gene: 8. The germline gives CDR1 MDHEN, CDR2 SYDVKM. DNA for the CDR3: TGTGCCAGCTACGACAGGGCCGGGAGCAATCAGCCCCAGCATTTT. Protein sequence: CASYDRAGSNQPQHF.

CDR3 protein: CASSIDPYQPQHF. The CDR3 nucleotides are TGTGCCAGTAGTATAGATCCATATCAGCCCCAGCATTTT. V usage is TRBV19 and J usage is TRBJ1-5; D not resolved. Trimming pared 0 bases from V and 5 bases from J, leaving 5 bases between. This CDR3 is built from 13 residues. The germline CDR1 and CDR2 sequences are LNHDA and SQIVND (reference sequence).

The CDR3 bases are TGTGCCAGCAGCTTAGGCAGTACCTCAATCATAAACACCGGGGAGCTGTTTTTT. Amino acid sequence: CASSLGSTSIINTGELFF. The J gene is TRBJ2-2, the V gene TRBV11-3, with D uncertain. Looked up from germline, CDR1 is SGHNT and CDR2 is YENEEA. V lost 1 base and J lost 2, with 17 bases in between. CDR3 length: 18 residues.

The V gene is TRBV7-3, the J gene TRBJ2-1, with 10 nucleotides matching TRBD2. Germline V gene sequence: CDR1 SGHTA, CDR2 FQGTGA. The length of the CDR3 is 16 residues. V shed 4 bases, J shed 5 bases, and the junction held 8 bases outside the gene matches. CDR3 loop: CASSSTSGITHNEQFF. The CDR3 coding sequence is TGTGCCAGCAGCTCTACTAGCGGGATAACTCACAATGAGCAGTTCTTC.

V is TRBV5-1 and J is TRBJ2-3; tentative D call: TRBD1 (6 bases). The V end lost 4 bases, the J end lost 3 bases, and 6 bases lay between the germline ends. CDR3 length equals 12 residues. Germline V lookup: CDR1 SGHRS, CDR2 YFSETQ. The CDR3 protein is CASSTGTDTQYF. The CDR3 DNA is TGCGCCAGCAGCACAGGGACAGATACGCAGTATTTT. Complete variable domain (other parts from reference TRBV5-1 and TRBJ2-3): KAGVTQTPRYLIKTRGQQVTLSCSPISGHRSVSWYQQTPGQGLQFLFEYFSETQRNKGNFPGRFSGRQFSNSRSEMNVSTLELGDSALYLCASSTGTDTQYFGPGTRLTVL.

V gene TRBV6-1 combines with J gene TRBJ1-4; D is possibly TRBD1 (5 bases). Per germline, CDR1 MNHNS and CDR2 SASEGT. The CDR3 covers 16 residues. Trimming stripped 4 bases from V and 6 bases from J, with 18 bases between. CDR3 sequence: CASSGLALAGDEKLFF. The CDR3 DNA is TGTGCCAGCAGTGGCCTCGCTCTCGCGGGGGATGAAAAACTGTTTTTT.